This TCR beta chain was obtained from a study of blood T cell repertoires in COVID-19. Background on the study: Donors in the United States, Italy and Spain gave samples during acute or convalescent COVID-19.

The CDR3 length is 15 residues. V gave up 4 bases and J gave up 5 bases, with 18 bases separating them. From germline, CDR1 is SGHNT and CDR2 YYREEE (reference sequence). TCRdb's copy holds only in-frame clones and misses some; the assay was immunoSEQ multiplex PCR. The table includes about 150,000 clones, under 85% detected once. This clonotype was obtained from a man in his fifties or sixties with COVID-19, enrolled during active disease. The rearrangement links TRBV5-4 to TRBJ1-2, with D perhaps TRBD1 (5 bases). The specimen sequenced was peripheral blood. The CDR3 DNA is TGTGCCAGCAGCCTAGACAGAACCCTTAGTTATGGCTACACCTTC. Its protein is CASSLDRTLSYGYTF. The variable domain in full, with the rest retrieved from reference TRBV5-4 and TRBJ1-2, is ETGVTQSPTHLIKTRGQQVTLRCSSQSGHNTVSWYQQALGQGPQFIFQYYREEENGRGNFPPRFSGLQFPNYSSELNVNALELDDSALYLCASSLDRTLSYGYTFGSGTRLTVV.